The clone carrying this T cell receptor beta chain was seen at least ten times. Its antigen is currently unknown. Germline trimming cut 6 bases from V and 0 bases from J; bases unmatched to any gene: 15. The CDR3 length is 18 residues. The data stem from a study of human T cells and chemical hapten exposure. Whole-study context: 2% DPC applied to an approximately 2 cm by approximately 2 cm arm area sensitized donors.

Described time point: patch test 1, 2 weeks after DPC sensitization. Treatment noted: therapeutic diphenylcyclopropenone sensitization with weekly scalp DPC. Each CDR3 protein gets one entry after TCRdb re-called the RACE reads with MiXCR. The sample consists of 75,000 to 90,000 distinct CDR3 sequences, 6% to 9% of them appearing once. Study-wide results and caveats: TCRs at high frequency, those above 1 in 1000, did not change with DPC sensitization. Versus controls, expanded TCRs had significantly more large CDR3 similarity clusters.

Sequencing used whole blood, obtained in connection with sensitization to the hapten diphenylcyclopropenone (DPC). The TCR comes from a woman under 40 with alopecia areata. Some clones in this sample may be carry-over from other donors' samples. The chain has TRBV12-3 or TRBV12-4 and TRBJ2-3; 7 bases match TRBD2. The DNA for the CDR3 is TGTGCCAGCAGGGGTGGGAGGTTAGCGGGCTTAAGCACAGATACGCAGTATTTT. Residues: CASRGGRLAGLSTDTQYF.